Following are 27 T cell receptor beta chains from one sample sequenced in a study of blood T cell repertoires in COVID-19. TCRdb's copy holds only in-frame clones and misses some; the assay was immunoSEQ multiplex PCR. Of a few hundred thousand clones listed, 85% are singletons. The source material was PBMCs or T cells enriched from blood (not recorded which). These receptors came from a woman between 45 and 60 years old who had been exposed to COVID-19.

This sequence joins TRBV18 and TRBJ2-1, with 7 bases that match TRBD2. Germline V CDR1 and CDR2: KGHSH, LQKENI. The CDR3 is 14 amino acids. With 4 bases clipped from V and 9 bases from J, the junction kept 9 bases outside the gene matches. CDR3: CASSLGRGDVEQFF. CDR3 in DNA: TGTGCCAGCTCACTAGGCCGGGGGGATGTTGAGCAGTTCTTC.

The V call is TRBV6-2 or TRBV6-3, the J call TRBJ2-1; D is undetermined. V was trimmed by 4 bases and J by 9 bases, leaving 10 bases between them. Looked up from germline, CDR1 is MNHEY and CDR2 is SVGEGT. The CDR3 runs 12 residues. Here the CDR3 DNA reads TGTGCCAGCAGTTTCCTAGTCGGTGAGCAGTTCTTC. This gives the protein CASSFLVGEQFF.

This rearrangement joins TRBV12-3 or TRBV12-4 to TRBJ1-1; D is unresolved. The CDR3 length is 12 residues. Trimming pared 3 bases from V and 6 bases from J, leaving 8 bases between. CDR3 sequence: CASSLVSPEAFF. For the CDR3, the DNA is TGTGCCAGCAGTTTGGTAAGCCCTGAAGCTTTCTTT.

The rearrangement links TRBV15 to TRBJ1-2; D remains unclear. Germline V gene lookup returns CDR1 LNHNV and CDR2 YYDKDF (reference sequence). The CDR3 has 15 amino acids. V was shortened by 0 bases and J by 8 bases, with 16 bases between the two germline ends. CDR3 amino acids: CATSRDIAAGGGYTF. Here the CDR3 DNA reads TGTGCCACCAGCAGAGATATAGCGGCAGGAGGAGGCTACACCTTC.

This clone was seen a few times. The rearrangement uses TRBV7-5 and TRBJ2-7; the DNA was not compared with TRBD2, the D call given in the table. TRBV7-5 is described as a pseudogene. The CDR3 has 17 amino acids. The CDR3 DNA reads as TGTGCCAGAAGCCCCTCCGAGCTAGCGGGGGGGCTGGGTGAGCAGTACTTC. Residues: CARSPSELAGGLGEQYF.

This clone has more than one count but fewer than ten. This sequence joins TRBV5-1 and TRBJ2-2; a possible D gene is TRBD2 (5 bases). The germline V and J ends were trimmed by 0 bases and 3 bases, with 9 bases remaining between them. The CDR3 spans 15 residues. Germline values: CDR1 SGHRS, CDR2 YFSETQ. CDR3 loop: CASSLGTGDTGELFF. The CDR3 coding sequence is TGCGCCAGCAGCTTGGGAACCGGGGACACCGGGGAGCTGTTTTTT.

The gene calls are TRBV6-4 and TRBJ2-7, with 7 bases identical to TRBD1. The germline CDR1 and CDR2 sequences are MRHNA and SNTAGT. V was clipped by 8 bases and J by 1 base; unmatched bases: 8. This CDR3 is built from 14 residues. In nucleotides, the CDR3 is TGTGCCAGCGGCAAGACAGGGCCTTCCTACGAGCAGTACTTC. Translation: CASGKTGPSYEQYF.

V gene TRBV19 combines with J gene TRBJ1-2; D is uncertain. Deletions cut 7 bases from V and 0 bases from J, with 15 bases between. Germline V gives CDR1 LNHDA, CDR2 SQIVND (reference sequence). The CDR3 is made up of 15 amino acids. CDR3 in DNA: TGTGCCAGTACCAAAGGCGGCACCTCTAACTATGGCTACACCTTC. It codes for CASTKGGTSNYGYTF. Combining the CDR3 with reference TRBV19 and TRBJ1-2 gives the whole variable domain DGGITQSPKYLFRKEGQNVTLSCEQNLNHDAMYWYRQDPGQGLRLIYYSQIVNDFQKGDIAEGYSVSREKKESFPLTVTSAQKNPTAFYLCASTKGGTSNYGYTFGSGTRLTVV.

V is TRBV21-1 and J is TRBJ1-1. TRBV21-1 is tagged as a pseudogene. The CDR3 runs 14 residues. CDR3 amino acids: CASSNLRDSTEAFF. The CDR3 coding sequence is TGTGCCAGCAGCAACCTGAGGGATTCGACTGAAGCTTTCTTT.

This clone occurred once. V and J are TRBV18 and TRBJ2-1; the match to TRBD1 covers 9 bases. Trimming at V came to 6 bases and at J to 4 bases, leaving 13 bases not matched to a gene. Germline CDR1 and CDR2: KGHSH and LQKENI. This CDR3 spans 17 amino acids. CDR3 protein: CASSHNRGPQIYNEQFF. The CDR3 DNA reads TGTGCCAGCTCCCACAACAGGGGGCCCCAAATTTACAATGAGCAGTTCTTC.

J is TRBJ2-5 and V is TRBV5-4; D possibly corresponds to TRBD2 (5 bases). Germline assignment: CDR1 SGHNT and CDR2 YYREEE (reference sequence). This CDR3 contains 14 residues. With 4 bases removed from V and 5 bases from J, the gap between germline ends came to 15 bases. CDR3 sequence: CASSPRAPGETQYF. The CDR3 nucleotides are TGTGCCAGCAGCCCGAGGGCCCCTGGGGAGACCCAGTACTTC.

This chain links TRBV24-1 with TRBJ2-5, with TRBD1 identical over 12 bases. The trim removed 5 bases at V and 4 bases at J, leaving 4 bases unmatched. Germline V gene lookup returns CDR1 KGHDR and CDR2 SFDVKD. This CDR3 region has 15 residues. CDR3 sequence: CATSGGTGGLETQYF. CDR3 bases: TGTGCCACCAGTGGTGGGACAGGGGGCTTAGAGACCCAGTACTTC.

This chain uses TRBV29-1 with TRBJ2-3; no clear D. Germline assignment: CDR1 SQVTM and CDR2 ANQGSEA. This CDR3 comprises 13 residues. V lost 2 bases, J lost 2 bases, and 8 bases lay in between. CDR3 sequence: CSVESRDTDTQYF. CDR3 DNA: TGCAGCGTTGAATCGAGAGACACAGATACGCAGTATTTT.

V usage is TRBV28 and J usage is TRBJ1-2; D unresolved. With 8 bases removed from V and 2 bases from J, the gap between germline ends came to 12 bases. This CDR3 spans 13 amino acids. Germline V gene data show CDR1 as MDHEN and CDR2 as SYDVKM. DNA for the CDR3: TGTGCCAGCCTTCCGACTTCCAACTATGGCTACACCTTC. As protein: CASLPTSNYGYTF.

The rearrangement joins TRBV5-1 to TRBJ1-4, with D perhaps TRBD1 (6 bases). The length of the CDR3 is 13 residues. Trimming pared 5 bases from V and 4 bases from J, leaving 9 bases between. CDR1 is SGHRS and CDR2 is YFSETQ in the germline V gene. For the CDR3, the DNA is TGCGCCAGCAGAGTACAGGGTAATGAAAAACTGTTTTTT. Its protein product is CASRVQGNEKLFF.

The rearrangement links TRBV27 to TRBJ2-7; no firm D call. Germline loops: CDR1 MNHEY, CDR2 SMNVEV (reference sequence). Trimming took off 5 bases at V and 4 bases at J, with 15 bases between the two ends. This CDR3 region has 14 residues. The CDR3 loop is CASSVIHLLYEQYF. The CDR3 DNA sequence: TGTGCCAGCAGTGTCATCCACCTATTATACGAGCAGTACTTC.

CDR3 nucleotide sequence: TGTGCCAGCAGTACAGGGACACGGGCCTTTCGCGGCTACACCTTC. Protein product: CASSTGTRAFRGYTF. The V call is TRBV6-2 or TRBV6-3, the J call TRBJ1-2; D perhaps matches TRBD1 (6 bases). The CDR3 extends over 15 amino acids. The germline CDR1 and CDR2 sequences are MNHEY and SVGEGT. V lost 5 bases and J lost 8, with 21 bases in between.

This chain links TRBV6-5 with TRBJ1-5, with D unresolved. The CDR3 is 14 residues long. Germline CDR1 MNHEY, CDR2 SVGAGI. V dropped 8 bases and J dropped 0 bases, with 11 bases sitting between them. The DNA for the CDR3 is TGTGCCAGCGCCCTTGACTATAGCAATCAGCCCCAGCATTTT. This encodes CASALDYSNQPQHF.

The chain links TRBV5-4 to TRBJ2-1; 7 bases are a match to TRBD2. Trimming removed 0 bases from V and 6 bases from J; junction bases left unmatched: 9. The CDR3 has 16 residues. Germline assignment: CDR1 SGHNT and CDR2 YYREEE (reference sequence). The CDR3: CASSLGSSGVSNEQFF. DNA for the CDR3: TGTGCCAGCAGCTTGGGTTCCAGCGGGGTAAGCAATGAGCAGTTCTTC. Variable domain in full (rest from reference TRBV5-4 and TRBJ2-1): ETGVTQSPTHLIKTRGQQVTLRCSSQSGHNTVSWYQQALGQGPQFIFQYYREEENGRGNFPPRFSGLQFPNYSSELNVNALELDDSALYLCASSLGSSGVSNEQFFGPGTRLTVL.

The chain is built from TRBV18 and TRBJ1-1; TRBD1 matches at 8 bases. V shed 4 bases and J 7 bases; nucleotides not matched to a gene: 8. In germline, CDR1 is KGHSH, CDR2 LQKENI. This CDR3 has 14 residues. The CDR3 coding sequence is TGTGCCAGCTCACTTCAGGGGGCGCGAAATGAAGCTTTCTTT. It yields the protein CASSLQGARNEAFF.

The DNA for the CDR3 is TGTGCCAGCTCACCAAATGAAAGGACAAGGTTGGCCCAACGGCTCCACTTT. Amino acid sequence: CASSPNERTRLAQRLHF. The chain has TRBV18 and TRBJ1-6, with a tentative D call TRBD1 (5 bases). Germline CDR1 KGHSH, CDR2 LQKENI. Trimming removed 2 bases from V and 16 bases from J, with 27 bases in between. The CDR3 runs to 17 residues.

The chain recombines TRBV7-8 with TRBJ1-4, with D possibly TRBD1 on 5 matching bases. Germline V gene data show CDR1 as SGHVS and CDR2 as FQNEAQ. The CDR3 contains 15 residues. With 1 base removed from V and 4 bases from J, the gap between germline ends came to 10 bases. The CDR3 DNA reads TGTGCCAGCAGCTTAGGGGGGGGAAGTAATGAAAAACTGTTTTTT. Its protein product is CASSLGGGSNEKLFF.

With regard to this clone: The sample holds other DNA sequences that translate to the same CDR3. J is TRBJ2-5 and V is TRBV18, with D perhaps matching TRBD1 (5 bases). Trimming took 2 bases from V and 1 from J, leaving 5 bases between them. The CDR3 length is 13 residues. Germline V gene sequence: CDR1 KGHSH, CDR2 LQKENI. Written as DNA, the CDR3 is TGTGCCAGCTCACCAGACAGCCAAGAGACCCAGTACTTC. This codes for CASSPDSQETQYF.

The J gene is TRBJ1-1, the V gene TRBV5-1; possible D gene TRBD1, 5 bases. This CDR3 has 15 amino acids. Trimming stripped 4 bases from V and 2 bases from J, with 15 bases between. Per the germline V gene, CDR1 is SGHRS and CDR2 is YFSETQ. DNA of the CDR3: TGCGCCAGCAGCAAGCTCAGGGCGACCAACACTGAAGCTTTCTTT. It encodes CASSKLRATNTEAFF.

V usage is TRBV7-9 and J usage is TRBJ2-7; 7 bases line up with TRBD1. In germline, CDR1 is SEHNR, CDR2 FQNEAQ (reference sequence). The CDR3 runs to 13 residues. V gave up 5 bases and J gave up 2 bases; unmatched junction bases: 3. CDR3 in amino acids: CASSRGQTYEQYF. DNA of the CDR3: TGTGCCAGCAGCCGGGGACAGACCTACGAGCAGTACTTC.

This clone has a single count. The chain couples TRBV6-5 to TRBJ1-6; tentative D call: TRBD1 (5 bases). V was clipped by 6 bases and J by 3 bases, with 9 bases between them. Germline V gene lookup returns CDR1 MNHEY and CDR2 SVGAGI. The CDR3 runs 14 residues. The CDR3 is CASRLQDYNSPLHF. For the CDR3, the DNA is TGTGCCAGCAGACTACAGGACTATAATTCACCCCTCCACTTT.

The chain has TRBV18 and TRBJ2-1, with a weak D call TRBD1 (6 bases). This CDR3 spans 18 amino acids. CDR1 and CDR2 from the germline V gene are KGHSH and LQKENI. Trimming cost V 2 bases and J 0 bases, with 17 bases left between them. The CDR3 nucleotides are TGTGCCAGCTCACCAACTTGGACAGAACGCCTCTCCTACAATGAGCAGTTCTTC. Encoded protein: CASSPTWTERLSYNEQFF.